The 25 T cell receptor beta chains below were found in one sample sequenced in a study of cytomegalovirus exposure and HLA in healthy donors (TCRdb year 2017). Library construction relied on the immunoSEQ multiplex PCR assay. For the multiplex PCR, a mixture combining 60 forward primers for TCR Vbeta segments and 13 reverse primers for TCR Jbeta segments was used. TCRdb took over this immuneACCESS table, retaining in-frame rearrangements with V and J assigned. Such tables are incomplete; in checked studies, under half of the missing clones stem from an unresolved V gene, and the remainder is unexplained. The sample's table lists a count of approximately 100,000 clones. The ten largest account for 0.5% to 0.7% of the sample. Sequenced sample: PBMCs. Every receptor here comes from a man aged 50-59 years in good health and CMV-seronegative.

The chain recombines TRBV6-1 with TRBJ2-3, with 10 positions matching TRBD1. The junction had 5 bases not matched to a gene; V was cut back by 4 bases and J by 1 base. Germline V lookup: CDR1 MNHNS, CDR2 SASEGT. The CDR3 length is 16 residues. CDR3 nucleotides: TGTGCCAGCAGTGGACAGGGGGCGCCACGCACAGATACGCAGTATTTT. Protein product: CASSGQGAPRTDTQYF.

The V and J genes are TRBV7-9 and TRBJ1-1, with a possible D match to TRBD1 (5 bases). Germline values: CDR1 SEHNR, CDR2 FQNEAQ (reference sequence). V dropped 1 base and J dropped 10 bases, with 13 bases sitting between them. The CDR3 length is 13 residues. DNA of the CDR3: TGTGCCAGCAGCTTAGAGGACGCTAGGGGAGCTTTCTTT. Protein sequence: CASSLEDARGAFF.

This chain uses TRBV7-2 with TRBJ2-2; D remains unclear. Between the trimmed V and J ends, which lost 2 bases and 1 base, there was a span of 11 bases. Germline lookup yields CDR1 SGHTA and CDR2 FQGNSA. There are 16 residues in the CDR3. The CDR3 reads CASSLFPAGNTGELFF. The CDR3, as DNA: TGTGCCAGCAGCTTATTTCCCGCAGGGAACACCGGGGAGCTGTTTTTT.

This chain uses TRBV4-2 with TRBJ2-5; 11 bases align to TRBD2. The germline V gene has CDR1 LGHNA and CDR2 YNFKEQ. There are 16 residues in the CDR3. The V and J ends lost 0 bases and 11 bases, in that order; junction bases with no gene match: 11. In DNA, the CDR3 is TGTGCCAGCAGCCAAGATAACCGACTAGCGGGGTCCCAGCAGTACTTC. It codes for CASSQDNRLAGSQQYF.

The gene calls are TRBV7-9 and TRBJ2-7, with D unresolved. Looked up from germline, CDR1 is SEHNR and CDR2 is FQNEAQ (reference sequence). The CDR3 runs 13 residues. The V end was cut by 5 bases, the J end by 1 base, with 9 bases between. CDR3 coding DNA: TGTGCCAGCAGCCTAGACATTTCCTACGAGCAGTACTTC. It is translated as CASSLDISYEQYF.

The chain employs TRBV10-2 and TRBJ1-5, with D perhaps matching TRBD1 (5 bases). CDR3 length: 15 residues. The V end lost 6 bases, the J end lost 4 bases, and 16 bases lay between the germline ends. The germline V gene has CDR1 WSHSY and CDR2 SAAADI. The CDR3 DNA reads TGCGCCAGCAGCCTTTCGGGGGGGACTAATCAGCCCCAGCATTTT. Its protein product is CASSLSGGTNQPQHF.

Here the CDR3 reads CASSLAPLRIRDYEQYF. The DNA for the CDR3 is TGTGCCAGCAGCTTGGCCCCTCTGCGGATCAGGGATTACGAGCAGTACTTC. The V call is TRBV7-6, the J call TRBJ2-7; possibly TRBD1 for D (5 bases). Germline loops: CDR1 SGHVS, CDR2 FNYEAQ. This CDR3 contains 17 residues. V lost 3 bases and J 4 bases, leaving 22 bases between the germline ends. The full variable domain, rest sourced from reference TRBV7-6 and TRBJ2-7, is GAGVSQSPRYKVTKRGQDVALRCDPISGHVSLYWYRQALGQGPEFLTYFNYEAQQDKSGLPNDRFSAERPEGSISTLTIQRTEQRDSAMYRCASSLAPLRIRDYEQYFGPGTRLTVT.

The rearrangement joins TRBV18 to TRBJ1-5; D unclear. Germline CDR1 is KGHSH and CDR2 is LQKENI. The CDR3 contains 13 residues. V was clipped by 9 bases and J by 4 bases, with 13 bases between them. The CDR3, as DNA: TGTGCCAGTTCTGACTCCTCGAATCAGCCCCAGCATTTT. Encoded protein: CASSDSSNQPQHF.

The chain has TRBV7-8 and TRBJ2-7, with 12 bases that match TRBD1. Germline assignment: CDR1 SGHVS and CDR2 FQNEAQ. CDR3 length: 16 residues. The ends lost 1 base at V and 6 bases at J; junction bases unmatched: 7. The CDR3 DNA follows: TGTGCCAGCAGCTTAGAGGGACAGGGGGCTCGGCGCGAGCAGTACTTC. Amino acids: CASSLEGQGARREQYF. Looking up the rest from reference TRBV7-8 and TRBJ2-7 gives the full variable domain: GAGVSQSPRYKVAKRGQDVALRCDPISGHVSLFWYQQALGQGPEFLTYFQNEAQLDKSGLPSDRFFAERPEGSVSTLKIQRTQQEDSAVYLCASSLEGQGARREQYFGPGTRLTVT.

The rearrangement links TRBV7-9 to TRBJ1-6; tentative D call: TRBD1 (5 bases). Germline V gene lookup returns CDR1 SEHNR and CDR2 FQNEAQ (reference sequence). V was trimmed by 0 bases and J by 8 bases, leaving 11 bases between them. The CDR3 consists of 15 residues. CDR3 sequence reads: CASSLATGAYSPLHF. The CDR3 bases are TGTGCCAGCAGCTTAGCCACAGGTGCCTATTCACCCCTCCACTTT.

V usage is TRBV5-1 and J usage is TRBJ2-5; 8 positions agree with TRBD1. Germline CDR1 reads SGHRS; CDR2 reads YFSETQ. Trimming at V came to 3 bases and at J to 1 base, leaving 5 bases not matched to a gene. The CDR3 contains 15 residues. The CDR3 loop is CASSSNTGGQETQYF. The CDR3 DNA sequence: TGCGCCAGCAGCTCCAATACAGGGGGCCAAGAGACCCAGTACTTC.

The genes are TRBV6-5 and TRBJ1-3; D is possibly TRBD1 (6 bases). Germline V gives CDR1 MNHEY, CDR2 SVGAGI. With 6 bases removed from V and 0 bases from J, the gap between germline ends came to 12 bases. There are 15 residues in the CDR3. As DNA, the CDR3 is TGTGCCAGCAGCATTGACAGGTTCTCTGGAAACACCATATATTTT. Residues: CASSIDRFSGNTIYF.

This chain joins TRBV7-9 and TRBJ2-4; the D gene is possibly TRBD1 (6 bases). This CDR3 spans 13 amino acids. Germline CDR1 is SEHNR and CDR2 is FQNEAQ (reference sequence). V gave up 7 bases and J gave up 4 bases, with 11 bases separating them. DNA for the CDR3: TGTGCCAGCACCGGACAGATTAAAAACATTCAGTACTTC. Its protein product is CASTGQIKNIQYF.

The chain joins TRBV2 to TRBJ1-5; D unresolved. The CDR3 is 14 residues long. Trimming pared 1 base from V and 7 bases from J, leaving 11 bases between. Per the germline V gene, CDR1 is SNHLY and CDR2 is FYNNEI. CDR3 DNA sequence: TGTGCCAGCAGTGAAGGACGGGAGAGGCAGCCCCAGCATTTT. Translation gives CASSEGRERQPQHF.

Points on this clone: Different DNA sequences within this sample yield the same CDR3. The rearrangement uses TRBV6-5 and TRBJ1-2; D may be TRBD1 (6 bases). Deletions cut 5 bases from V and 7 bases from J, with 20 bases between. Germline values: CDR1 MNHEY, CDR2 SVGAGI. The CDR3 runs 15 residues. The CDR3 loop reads CASSRLLQGSSGYTF. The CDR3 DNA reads TGTGCCAGCAGTCGTTTACTACAGGGATCCTCTGGCTACACCTTC.

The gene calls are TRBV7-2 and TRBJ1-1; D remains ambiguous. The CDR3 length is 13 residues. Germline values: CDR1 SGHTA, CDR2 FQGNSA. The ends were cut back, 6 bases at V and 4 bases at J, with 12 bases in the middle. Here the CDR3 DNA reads TGTGCCAGCAGAGGAGGGCAAGGCACTGAAGCTTTCTTT. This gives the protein CASRGGQGTEAFF.

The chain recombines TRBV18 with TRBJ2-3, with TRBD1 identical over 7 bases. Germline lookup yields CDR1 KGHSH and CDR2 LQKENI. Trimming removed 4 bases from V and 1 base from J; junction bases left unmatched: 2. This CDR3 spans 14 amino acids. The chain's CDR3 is CASSQGQRTDTQYF. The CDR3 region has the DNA TGTGCCAGCTCACAGGGACAGCGCACAGATACGCAGTATTTT. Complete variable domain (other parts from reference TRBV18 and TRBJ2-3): NAGVMQNPRHLVRRRGQEARLRCSPMKGHSHVYWYRQLPEEGLKFMVYLQKENIIDESGMPKERFSAEFPKEGPSILRIQQVVRGDSAAYFCASSQGQRTDTQYFGPGTRLTVL.

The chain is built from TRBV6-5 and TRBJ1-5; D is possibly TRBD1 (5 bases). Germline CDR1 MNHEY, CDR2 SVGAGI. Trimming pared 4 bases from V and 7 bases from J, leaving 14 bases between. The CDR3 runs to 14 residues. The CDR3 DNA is TGTGCCAGCAGTTCATGGGACTCCAAACAGCCCCAGCATTTT. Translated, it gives CASSSWDSKQPQHF.

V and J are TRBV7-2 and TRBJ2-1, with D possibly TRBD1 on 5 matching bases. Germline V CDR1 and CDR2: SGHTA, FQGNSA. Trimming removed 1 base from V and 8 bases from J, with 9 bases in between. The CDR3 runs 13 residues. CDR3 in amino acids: CASSLEKGYEQFF. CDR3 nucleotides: TGTGCCAGCAGCTTAGAGAAGGGGTATGAGCAGTTCTTC. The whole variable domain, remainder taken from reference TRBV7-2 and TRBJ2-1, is GAGVSQSPSNKVTEKGKDVELRCDPISGHTALYWYRQSLGQGLEFLIYFQGNSAPDKSGLPSDRFSAERTGGSVSTLTIQRTQQEDSAVYLCASSLEKGYEQFFGPGTRLTVL.

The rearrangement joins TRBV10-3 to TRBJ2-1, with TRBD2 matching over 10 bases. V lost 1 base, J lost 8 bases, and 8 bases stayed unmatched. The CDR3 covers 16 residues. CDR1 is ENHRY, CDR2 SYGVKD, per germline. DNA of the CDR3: TGTGCCATCAGTGAGTTGAAGCGGGGGGGGCTCGATGAGCAGTTCTTC. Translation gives CAISELKRGGLDEQFF.

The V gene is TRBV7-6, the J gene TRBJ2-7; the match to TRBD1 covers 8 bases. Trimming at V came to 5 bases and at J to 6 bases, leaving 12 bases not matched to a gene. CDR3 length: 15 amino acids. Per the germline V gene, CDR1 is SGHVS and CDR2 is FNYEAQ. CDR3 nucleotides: TGTGCCAGCAGCCAGGGACAGGACCCTTGGGGCGAGCAGTACTTC. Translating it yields CASSQGQDPWGEQYF.

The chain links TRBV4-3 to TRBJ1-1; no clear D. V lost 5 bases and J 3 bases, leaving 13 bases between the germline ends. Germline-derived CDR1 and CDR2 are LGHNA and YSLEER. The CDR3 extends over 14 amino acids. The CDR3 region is CASSRLDGDTEAFF. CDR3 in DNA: TGCGCCAGCAGCAGATTGGACGGGGACACTGAAGCTTTCTTT.

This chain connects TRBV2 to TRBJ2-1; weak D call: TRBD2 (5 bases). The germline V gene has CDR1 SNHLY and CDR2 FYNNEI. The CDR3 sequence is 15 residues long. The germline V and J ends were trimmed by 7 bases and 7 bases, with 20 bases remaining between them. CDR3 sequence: CASKSLREITNEQFF. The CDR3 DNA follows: TGTGCCAGCAAAAGTCTGAGGGAGATCACGAATGAGCAGTTCTTC.

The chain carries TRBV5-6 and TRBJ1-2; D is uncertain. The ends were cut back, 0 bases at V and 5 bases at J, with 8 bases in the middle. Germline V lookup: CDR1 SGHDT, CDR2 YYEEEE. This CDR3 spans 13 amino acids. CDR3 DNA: TGTGCCAGCAGCTTGGGACGAGGGTATGGCTACACCTTC. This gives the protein CASSLGRGYGYTF.

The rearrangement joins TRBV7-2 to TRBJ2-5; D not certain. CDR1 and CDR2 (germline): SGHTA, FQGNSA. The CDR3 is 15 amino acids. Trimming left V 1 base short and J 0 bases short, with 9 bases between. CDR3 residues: CASSLVAGYQETQYF. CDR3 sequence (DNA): TGTGCCAGCAGCTTAGTGGCCGGGTACCAAGAGACCCAGTACTTC.